Listed below are T cell receptor beta chains from one sample, sequenced in a study of beta chain features in type 1 diabetes. Repertoires were generated with immunoSEQ multiplex PCR, while TCRdb's copy carries only in-frame clones and drops some. In the table there are about 250,000 clones, 13% to 15% of which are singletons. Sample: naive CD4+ T cells from blood. The receptors come from a woman aged 40 to 50 in good health. The CDR3 runs from the conserved cysteine through the conserved F or W. A D gene is named only where the DNA matches it firmly. Part of the rows lack a size; the others show once, few, many or a class for expanded clones.

>TRBJ2-6|.|TRBV9|15|.
TGTGCCAGCAGCGCCGACAGTACTGGGGCCAACGTCCTGACTTTC
CASSADSTGANVLTF
>TRBJ2-7|few|TRBV27|16|.
TGTGCCAGCAAGTTCAGACAGGGAGGCTTAGTATACGAGCAGTACTTC
CASKFRQGGLVYEQYF
>TRBJ2-1|few|TRBV18|15|.
TGTGCCAGCTCACCACCGGACACAGGCTACAATGAGCAGTTCTTC
CASSPPDTGYNEQFF
>TRBJ2-2|.|TRBV18|16|.
TGTGCCAGCTCACCACGCGGGGACAGCAACACCGGGGAGCTGTTTTTT
CASSPRGDSNTGELFF
>TRBJ2-1|.|TRBV7-9|15|.
TGTGCCAGCAGCTTAGGCGTTAGCTCCTACAATGAGCAGTTCTTC
CASSLGVSSYNEQFF
>TRBJ1-1|.|TRBV6-5|16|.
TGTGCCAGCAGTTACTTCCGGGGGACGGCGAACACTGAAGCTTTCTTT
CASSYFRGTANTEAFF
>TRBJ1-6|.|TRBV25-1|15|.
TGTGCCAGCAGGGCCCCGGGACACTACAATTCACCCCTCCACTTT
CASRAPGHYNSPLHF
>TRBJ1-5|few|TRBV19|13|.
TGTGCCAGTAGTATAGCCCACAATCAGCCCCAGCATTTT
CASSIAHNQPQHF
>TRBJ1-3|.|TRBV6-5|13|.
TGTGCCAGCAGAGCAATTGGAGGGCACACCATATATTTT
CASRAIGGHTIYF
>TRBJ2-1|few|TRBV7-2|16|TRBD2
TGTGCCAGCAGCTTAGAGCTAGCGGGGGGGTACAATGAGCAGTTCTTC
CASSLELAGGYNEQFF
>TRBJ2-7|few|TRBV14|11|.
TGTGCCAGCAGCCAACAGTACGAGCAGTACTTC
CASSQQYEQYF
>TRBJ1-2|few|TRBV6-1|13|TRBD1
TGTGCCAGCAGTACGACAGGGAACTATGGCTACACCTTC
CASSTTGNYGYTF
>TRBJ1-5|.|TRBV2|14|TRBD1
TGTGCCAGCAGTGTCGGGACAGGTAATCAGCCCCAGCATTTT
CASSVGTGNQPQHF
>TRBJ1-1|few|TRBV18|13|.
TGTGCCAGCTCCCCGGGCAGGGCCACTGAAGCTTTCTTT
CASSPGRATEAFF
>TRBJ2-3|.|TRBV29-1|11|.
TGCAGCGCAAAAACGGCAGATACGCAGTATTTT
CSAKTADTQYF
>TRBJ2-7|few|TRBV21-1|13|.
TGTGCCAGCGGTATGAGGGGGACCTACGAGCAGTACTTC
CASGMRGTYEQYF
>TRBJ2-5|.|TRBV2|10|.
TGTGCCCTGTTACAAGAGACCCAGTACTTC
CALLQETQYF
>TRBJ1-1|.|TRBV10-3|15|TRBD1
TGTGCCATCAGTCTAAAGATGACAGGGGACACTGAAGCTTTCTTT
CAISLKMTGDTEAFF
>TRBJ2-3|few|TRBV5-1|16|TRBD2
TGCGCCAGCAGCTCGATCGGACTAGCGGGTGCAGATACGCAGTATTTT
CASSSIGLAGADTQYF
>TRBJ2-1|.|TRBV5-4|11|.
TGTGCCAGCAGCTTTTTCGATGAGCAGTTCTTC
CASSFFDEQFF
>TRBJ2-7|few|TRBV9|15|.
TGTGCCAGCAGCGTAGGGACAGCACGAGACTACGAGCAGTACTTC
CASSVGTARDYEQYF
>TRBJ1-2|.|TRBV7-8|13|.
TGTGCCAGCAGCCAAAGCCTTCAGGGGAGCTACACCTTC
CASSQSLQGSYTF
>TRBJ1-5|.|TRBV18|18|TRBD1
TGTGCCAGCTCACCAGGTCCCACAGGGGGCCAGGGCAATCAGCCCCAGCATTTT
CASSPGPTGGQGNQPQHF
>TRBJ2-1|few|TRBV14|17|TRBD1
TGTGCCAGCAGCCAAGATATATTAGGGGGCGGCTACAATGAGCAGTTCTTC
CASSQDILGGGYNEQFF
>TRBJ2-2|few|TRBV5-8|18|TRBD2
TGTGCCAGCAGCTTGGTTCAGACTAGCGGGGGATACACCGGGGAGCTGTTTTTT
CASSLVQTSGGYTGELFF
>TRBJ1-6|few|TRBV19|16|.
TGTGCCAGTAGAATGGACTTGGTCTCCTATAATTCACCCCTCCACTTT
CASRMDLVSYNSPLHF
>TRBJ2-1|.|TRBV6-4|14|.
TGTGCCAGCAGTGACGAGGGGGATGGTAGTGAGCAGTTCTTC
CASSDEGDGSEQFF
>TRBJ1-1|.|TRBV7-2|15|.
TGTGCCAGCAGCTTAGTCCCAGGGCCGAACACTGAAGCTTTCTTT
CASSLVPGPNTEAFF
>TRBJ2-1|.|TRBV5-1|15|TRBD2
TGCGCCAGCAGCGGAGGGACTAGTCCCTACAATGAGCAGTTCTTC
CASSGGTSPYNEQFF
>TRBJ1-3|.|TRBV10-3|15|TRBD1
TGTGCCATTGGATTAGACAGGGAGGCTCGAAACACCATATATTTT
CAIGLDREARNTIYF
>TRBJ2-1|.|TRBV18|14|TRBD2
TGTGCCAGCTCACCCCTGACTAGCTATTATGAGCAGTTCTTC
CASSPLTSYYEQFF
>TRBJ2-7|few|TRBV6-5|15|TRBD1
TGTGCCAGCAGCCCTAGACAGGGAGCCTCCTACGAGCAGTACTTC
CASSPRQGASYEQYF
>TRBJ2-7|few|TRBV6-6|13|TRBD2
TGTGCCAGCAAAAGCGGGGACCGTTTGGAGCAGTACTTC
CASKSGDRLEQYF
>TRBJ1-6|few|TRBV7-2|14|.
TGTGCCAGCGCGAATCCGGGGTATGATTCACCCCTCCACTTT
CASANPGYDSPLHF
>TRBJ2-7|few|TRBV7-2|15|.
TGTGCCAGCAGGGATAGAACAGGGAACGACTACGAGCAGTACTTC
CASRDRTGNDYEQYF
>TRBJ2-3|few|TRBV5-5|11|.
TGTGCCAGCAGCTTGGAGGGGACGCAGTATTTT
CASSLEGTQYF
>TRBJ1-1|few|TRBV19|14|.
TGTGCCAGTAGTCCCACCGGAGGGAACACTGAAGCTTTCTTT
CASSPTGGNTEAFF
>TRBJ2-1|.|TRBV5-1|15|TRBD2
TGCGCCAGCAGGGCGAGCGGGAGCTCCTACAATGAGCAGTTCTTC
CASRASGSSYNEQFF
>TRBJ2-7|few|TRBV7-2|13|.
TGTGCCAGCAGCTTAAGACGAGCGGGTGAGCAGTACTTC
CASSLRRAGEQYF
>TRBJ2-1|few|TRBV5-4|16|TRBD2
TGTGCCAGCAGCTCGTCGACTAGCGGGGGGGCTCGGAAGCAGTTCTTC
CASSSSTSGGARKQFF
>TRBJ2-5|.|TRBV7-2|17|.
TGTGCCAGCAGCCCCCGCTCGGGGAGGCGACTCCCGGAGACCCAGTACTTC
CASSPRSGRRLPETQYF
>TRBJ1-2|.|TRBV5-6|12|.
TGTGCCAGCAGCCCCAGGGTTCATGGCTACACCTTC
CASSPRVHGYTF